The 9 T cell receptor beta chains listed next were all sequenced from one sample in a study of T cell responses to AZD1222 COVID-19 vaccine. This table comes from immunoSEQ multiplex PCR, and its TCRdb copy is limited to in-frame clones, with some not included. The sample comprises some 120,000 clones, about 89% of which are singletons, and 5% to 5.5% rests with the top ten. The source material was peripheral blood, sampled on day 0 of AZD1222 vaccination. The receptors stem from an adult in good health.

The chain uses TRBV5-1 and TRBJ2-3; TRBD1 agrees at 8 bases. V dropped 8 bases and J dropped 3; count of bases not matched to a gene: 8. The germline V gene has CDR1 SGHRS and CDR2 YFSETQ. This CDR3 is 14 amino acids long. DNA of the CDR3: TGCGCCAGTGAGAGACAGGGGTTGACAGATACGCAGTATTTT. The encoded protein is CASERQGLTDTQYF.

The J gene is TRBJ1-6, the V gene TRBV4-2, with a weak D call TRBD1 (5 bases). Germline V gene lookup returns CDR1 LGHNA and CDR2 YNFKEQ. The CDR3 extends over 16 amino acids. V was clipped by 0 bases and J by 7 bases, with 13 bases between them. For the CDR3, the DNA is TGTGCCAGCAGCCAAGATCTCCGGGGCGCGAATTCACCCCTCCACTTT. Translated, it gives CASSQDLRGANSPLHF.

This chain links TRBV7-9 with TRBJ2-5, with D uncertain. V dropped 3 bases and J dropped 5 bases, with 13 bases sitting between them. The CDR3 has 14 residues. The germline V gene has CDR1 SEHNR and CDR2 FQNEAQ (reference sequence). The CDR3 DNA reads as TGTGCCAGCAGCTTGGTGGGGTTCGGGGAGACCCAGTACTTC. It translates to CASSLVGFGETQYF.

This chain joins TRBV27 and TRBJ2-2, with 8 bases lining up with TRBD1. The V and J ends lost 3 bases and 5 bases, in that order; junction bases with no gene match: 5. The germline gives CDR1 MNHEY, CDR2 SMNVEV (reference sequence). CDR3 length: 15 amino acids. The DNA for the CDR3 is TGTGCCAGCAGTTTCGATACAGGGGGTACCGGGGAGCTGTTTTTT. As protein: CASSFDTGGTGELFF.

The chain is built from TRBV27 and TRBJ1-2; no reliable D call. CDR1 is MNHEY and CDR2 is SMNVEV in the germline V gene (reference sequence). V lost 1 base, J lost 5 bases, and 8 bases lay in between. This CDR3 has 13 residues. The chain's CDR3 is CASSLLEGYGYTF. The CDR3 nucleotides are TGTGCCAGCAGTTTATTGGAGGGATATGGCTACACCTTC.

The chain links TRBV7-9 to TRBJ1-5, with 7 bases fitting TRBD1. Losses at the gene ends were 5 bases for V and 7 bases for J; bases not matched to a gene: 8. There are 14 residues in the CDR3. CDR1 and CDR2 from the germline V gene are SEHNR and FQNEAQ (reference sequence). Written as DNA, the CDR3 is TGTGCCAGCAGCACAACAGGGGAGGGGCAGCCCCAGCATTTT. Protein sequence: CASSTTGEGQPQHF.

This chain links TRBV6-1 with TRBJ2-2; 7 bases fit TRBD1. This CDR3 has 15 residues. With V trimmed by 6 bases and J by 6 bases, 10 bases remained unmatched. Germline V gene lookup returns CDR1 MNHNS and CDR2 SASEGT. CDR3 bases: TGTGCCAGCAGGACAGGGAACGTTGCCCCCGGGGAGCTGTTTTTT. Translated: CASRTGNVAPGELFF.

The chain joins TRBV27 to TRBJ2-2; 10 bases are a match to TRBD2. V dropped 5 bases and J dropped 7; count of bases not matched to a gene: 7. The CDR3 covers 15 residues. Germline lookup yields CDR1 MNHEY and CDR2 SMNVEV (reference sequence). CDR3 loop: CASSQLAGSFGELFF. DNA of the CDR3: TGTGCCAGCAGTCAACTAGCGGGATCCTTCGGGGAGCTGTTTTTT.

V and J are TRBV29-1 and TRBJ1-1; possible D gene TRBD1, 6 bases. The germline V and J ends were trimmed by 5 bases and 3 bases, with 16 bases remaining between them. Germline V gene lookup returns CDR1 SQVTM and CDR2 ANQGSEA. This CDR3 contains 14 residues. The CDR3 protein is CSVKTGLEDTEAFF. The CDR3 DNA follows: TGCAGCGTTAAAACAGGGCTGGAAGACACTGAAGCTTTCTTT.